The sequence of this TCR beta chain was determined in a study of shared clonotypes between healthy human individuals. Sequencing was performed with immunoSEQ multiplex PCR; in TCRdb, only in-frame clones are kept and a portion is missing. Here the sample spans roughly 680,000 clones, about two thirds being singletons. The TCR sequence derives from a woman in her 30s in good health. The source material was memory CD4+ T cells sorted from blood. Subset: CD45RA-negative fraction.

The CDR3 loop is CASSFGGSNTGELFF. As DNA, the CDR3 is TGTGCCAGCAGTTTTGGGGGAAGTAACACCGGGGAGCTGTTTTTT. The V call is TRBV27, the J call TRBJ2-2; D is perhaps TRBD1 or TRBD2 (5 bases each). The CDR3 length is 15 residues. V lost 3 bases and J lost 2, with 10 bases in between. The V gene's germline CDR1 is MNHEY and CDR2 SMNVEV (reference sequence).